This T cell receptor (beta chain) was sequenced during a study of CD8+CD57+ T cells in acquired aplastic anemia. Whole-study results and caveats: When set against total CD4+ and CD8+ pools, CD8+CD57+ cells in patients had lower diversity. The study found no significant CD8+ Simpson's diversity difference between patients and controls.

TCR beta VDJ and CDR3 profiling used genomic DNA as template. One entry per CDR3 protein results from TCRdb running MiXCR on the reads. The data show around 19,000 distinct CDR3 sequences, with about 40% seen just once and more than 70% held by the top ten. To note about this clonotype: Its specificity is unknown.

Per germline, CDR1 DFQATT and CDR2 SNEGSKA (reference sequence). The V end was cut by 3 bases, the J end by 1 base, with 3 bases between. The CDR3 is made up of 11 amino acids. Patients chosen for sequencing had CD8+CD57+ cells that had expanded, as shown by flow cytometry. As an additional measure, CD8+CD57+ effector memory cells were sequenced from 2 of 12 patients. Blood came from patients not yet given any therapy. A bead step enriched CD8+CD57+ cells and gave a mean 1.6 ug DNA. The clonotype originates from a human donor with aplastic anemia. The chain couples TRBV20-1 to TRBJ1-1; D unclear. The specimen was CD8+CD57+ T cells sorted from PBMCs. The subset was: bead-enriched CD8+CD57+ effector memory T cells from SAA patients. As DNA, the CDR3 is TGCAGTGCTAGGCCGAACACTGAAGCTTTCTTT. Translated, it gives CSARPNTEAFF.